This is a list of T cell receptor beta chains from one sample in a study of molecular identifiers for immune sequencing clone quantification. TCRdb redid the calling of the PCR reads with MiXCR, one entry per CDR3 protein. Of about 640,000 distinct CDR3 sequences listed, 20% are singletons. The sequencing input was naive CD8+ T cells from blood, with Jurkat cell RNA spiked in. The source is a human donor in good health. Some libraries in this study had Jurkat cell RNA spiked in. The CDR3 runs from the conserved cysteine through the conserved F or W. Each record gives: J gene, clone size, V gene, D gene, CDR3 DNA, CDR3 protein. A D gene is named only where the DNA matches it firmly. The listing skips clone size in some rows; elsewhere it reads once, few, many or a size class.

J gene: TRBJ2-7
clone size: many
V gene: TRBV21-1
D gene: NA
CDR3 DNA: TGTGCCAGCAGCAACGGACTAGCGGGATGTGACGAGCAGTACTTC
CDR3 protein: CASSNGLAGCDEQYF

J gene: TRBJ1-1
clone size: many
V gene: TRBV5-4
D gene: NA
CDR3 DNA: TGTGCCAGCAGCTGGGGGGCTGCGGCTTCGAACACTGAAGCTTTCTTT
CDR3 protein: CASSWGAAASNTEAFF

J gene: TRBJ2-5
clone size: many
V gene: TRBV7-2
D gene: TRBD1
CDR3 DNA: TGTGCCAGCAGCATAGGGACAGGGGGCGCCGAGACCCAGTACTTC
CDR3 protein: CASSIGTGGAETQYF

J gene: TRBJ2-7
clone size: many
V gene: TRBV19
D gene: NA
CDR3 DNA: TGTGCCAGTAGTAATGGCAGGGGTTCCTACGAGCAGTACTTC
CDR3 protein: CASSNGRGSYEQYF

J gene: TRBJ2-6
clone size: many
V gene: TRBV29-1
D gene: NA
CDR3 DNA: TGCAGCGTTGAAGGGACAGAAGAGTCTGGGGCCAACGTCCTGACTTTC
CDR3 protein: CSVEGTEESGANVLTF

J gene: TRBJ2-1
clone size: many
V gene: TRBV25-1
D gene: TRBD2
CDR3 DNA: TGTGCCAGCAGTGCGGGACTAGCGGGAAGCTACAATGAGCAGTTCTTC
CDR3 protein: CASSAGLAGSYNEQFF

J gene: TRBJ2-5
clone size: many
V gene: TRBV14
D gene: NA
CDR3 DNA: TGTGCCAGCAGCCAAGCGGTGGCCTCATGGGCCCAGTACTTC
CDR3 protein: CASSQAVASWAQYF

J gene: TRBJ2-7
clone size: many
V gene: TRBV30
D gene: TRBD2
CDR3 DNA: TGTGCCTGGTGTCGGACTAGCGGGAACTACGAGCAGTACTTC
CDR3 protein: CAWCRTSGNYEQYF

J gene: TRBJ1-5
clone size: many
V gene: TRBV27
D gene: TRBD1
CDR3 DNA: TGTGCCAGCAGTTTTGGGACAGGGGCCAATCAGCCCCAGCATTTT
CDR3 protein: CASSFGTGANQPQHF

J gene: TRBJ2-7
clone size: many
V gene: TRBV6-2/TRBV6-3
D gene: TRBD2
CDR3 DNA: TGTGCCAGCAGCTCACCACTAGCGGGGGACTACGAGCAGTACTTC
CDR3 protein: CASSSPLAGDYEQYF

J gene: TRBJ2-7
clone size: few
V gene: TRBV7-9
D gene: NA
CDR3 DNA: TGTGCCAGCAGCTCTCCGGGGGTAACCTACGAGCAGTACTTC
CDR3 protein: CASSSPGVTYEQYF

J gene: TRBJ2-7
clone size: many
V gene: TRBV5-5
D gene: NA
CDR3 DNA: TGTGCCAGCAGCGCGGCTGGGAGCTACGAGCAGTACTTC
CDR3 protein: CASSAAGSYEQYF

J gene: TRBJ1-6
clone size: many
V gene: TRBV4-3
D gene: NA
CDR3 DNA: TGCGCCAGCAGCCAAGAAGGCCGCAGGCATAATTCACCCCTCCACTTT
CDR3 protein: CASSQEGRRHNSPLHF

J gene: TRBJ2-3
clone size: many
V gene: TRBV5-4
D gene: TRBD1
CDR3 DNA: TGTGCCAGCAGCTTGGCGGGACAGCTAGATACGCAGTATTTT
CDR3 protein: CASSLAGQLDTQYF

J gene: TRBJ2-1
clone size: NA
V gene: TRBV5-3
D gene: NA
CDR3 DNA: TGTGCCAGCAGATCGGTGTTGACCCCCAATGAGCAGTTCTTC
CDR3 protein: CASRSVLTPNEQFF

J gene: TRBJ2-1
clone size: NA
V gene: TRBV19
D gene: TRBD2
CDR3 DNA: TGTGCCACTCAAGGACTAGCGGGTTACAATGAGCAGTTCTTC
CDR3 protein: CATQGLAGYNEQFF

J gene: TRBJ1-2
clone size: NA
V gene: TRBV9
D gene: NA
CDR3 DNA: TGTGCCAGCAGCAGCGTAGAACAGGGCAGCTATGGCTACACCTTC
CDR3 protein: CASSSVEQGSYGYTF

J gene: TRBJ1-4
clone size: many
V gene: TRBV4-2
D gene: TRBD1
CDR3 DNA: TGTGCCAGCAGCGAATACAGGGGGCTTGAAAAACTGTTTTTT
CDR3 protein: CASSEYRGLEKLFF

J gene: TRBJ1-1
clone size: many
V gene: TRBV20-1
D gene: NA
CDR3 DNA: TGCAGTGCTAGAGATCGACGGGGCCTTGGCACTGAAGCTTTCTTT
CDR3 protein: CSARDRRGLGTEAFF

J gene: TRBJ2-7
clone size: many
V gene: TRBV6-6
D gene: TRBD1
CDR3 DNA: TGTGCCAGCAGTTCAGGGGGCTTGTACGAGCAGTACTTC
CDR3 protein: CASSSGGLYEQYF

J gene: TRBJ1-1
clone size: many
V gene: TRBV4-3
D gene: TRBD1
CDR3 DNA: TGCGCCAGCAGCCAAGCGGACAGGGCGAACACTGAAGCTTTCTTT
CDR3 protein: CASSQADRANTEAFF

J gene: TRBJ2-1
clone size: many
V gene: TRBV4-3
D gene: NA
CDR3 DNA: TGCGCCAGCAGCCACCGATTTAGCGTTGGAGACAATGAGCAGTTCTTC
CDR3 protein: CASSHRFSVGDNEQFF

J gene: TRBJ2-3
clone size: many
V gene: TRBV7-9
D gene: NA
CDR3 DNA: TGTGCCAGCAGCCCGTGGACAGAATACACAGATACGCAGTATTTT
CDR3 protein: CASSPWTEYTDTQYF

J gene: TRBJ2-7
clone size: many
V gene: TRBV6-6
D gene: NA
CDR3 DNA: TGTGCCAGCAGTTATTCAGACTCCTACGAGCAGTACTTC
CDR3 protein: CASSYSDSYEQYF